A selection of T cell receptor beta chains follows, all from one sample in a study of T cell responses to AZD1222 COVID-19 vaccine. Sequencing was performed with immunoSEQ multiplex PCR; in TCRdb, only in-frame clones are kept and a portion is missing. This sample has approximately 80,000 clones, with over 75% found just once. Source: peripheral blood, taken 28 days after the second AZD1222 dose. The receptors shown here come from an adult who received the AZD1222 COVID-19 vaccine. Each CDR3 is given with its conserved first and last residue. The D gene is left open where the match is weak. Only part of the rows carry a size: once, few, many, or a class if the clone is expanded.

V	size	D	J	DNA	CDR3
TRBV7-2	once	TRBD1	TRBJ1-6	TGTGCCAGCAGCTTAGTGGGACAGGGAGTTTCACCCCTCCACTTT	CASSLVGQGVSPLHF
TRBV14	NA	NA	TRBJ1-3	TGTGCCAGCAGCCAAGGAGTGTACTCTGGAAACACCATATATTTT	CASSQGVYSGNTIYF
TRBV2	NA	NA	TRBJ2-1	TGTGCCAGCAGTGAGCAGGGGAACAATGAGCAGTTCTTC	CASSEQGNNEQFF
TRBV4-1	NA	NA	TRBJ2-7	TGCGCCAGCAGCCAAGTTACCCGTGGGGACGAGCAGTACTTC	CASSQVTRGDEQYF
TRBV19	NA	NA	TRBJ2-1	TGTGCCAGTAGTTTAAATCCCGGGGGCGTAGAGCAGTTCTTC	CASSLNPGGVEQFF
TRBV30	NA	TRBD1	TRBJ2-5	TGTGCCTGGAGGGAACAGGGGGAGCAAGAGACCCAGTACTTC	CAWREQGEQETQYF
TRBV24-1	NA	NA	TRBJ1-6	TGTGCCACCAGTGCTGGCAATAATTCACCCCTCCACTTT	CATSAGNNSPLHF
TRBV7-8	NA	NA	TRBJ1-1	TGTGCCAGCAGATTCTCTGGGGGGGCTGGGGACACTGAAGCTTTCTTT	CASRFSGGAGDTEAFF
TRBV7-9	NA	NA	TRBJ2-2	TGTGCCAGCAGCTTACGAAGGAACACCGGGGAGCTGTTTTTT	CASSLRRNTGELFF
TRBV6-5	NA	NA	TRBJ1-5	TGTGCCAGCGCAGTTCACCTCAGTGGACAGCCCCAGCATTTT	CASAVHLSGQPQHF
TRBV30	NA	TRBD1	TRBJ2-7	TGTGCCTGGAGTAAAGGGACAGGGCGGACCTACGAGCAGTACTTC	CAWSKGTGRTYEQYF
TRBV29-1	NA	NA	TRBJ1-4	TGCAGCGTTGACCAGGGAAGAGGTGGTAATGAAAAACTGTTTTTT	CSVDQGRGGNEKLFF
TRBV5-6	NA	NA	TRBJ1-1	TGTGCCAGCAGCTTGGTGGCAGGGGAAGCTTTCTTT	CASSLVAGEAFF
TRBV9	few	NA	TRBJ1-4	TGTGCCAGCGGTGATGGGGGGAATGAAAAACTGTTTTTT	CASGDGGNEKLFF
TRBV20-1	NA	TRBD1	TRBJ1-2	TGCAGTGCTAGTCCGCTCGGACAGGGCAACTATGGCTACACCTTC	CSASPLGQGNYGYTF
TRBV19	NA	TRBD1	TRBJ1-5	TGTGCCAGTAGTATGGTCGACAGGGGCAATCAGCCCCAGCATTTT	CASSMVDRGNQPQHF
TRBV27	once	TRBD2	TRBJ2-1	TGTGCCAGCAGACTAGCGGGGGGGCAGAATGAGCAGTTCTTC	CASRLAGGQNEQFF
TRBV6-2/TRBV6-3	few	NA	TRBJ1-2	TGTGCCAGCAGTCGGACAGACTATGGCTACACCTTC	CASSRTDYGYTF
TRBV3-1/TRBV3-2	NA	NA	TRBJ1-6	TGTGCCAGCAGCCAAGCAGAATCACCCCTCCACTTT	CASSQAESPLHF
TRBV10-1	NA	NA	TRBJ1-5	TGCGCCAGCAGTGAAGGCACATATCAGCCCCAGCATTTT	CASSEGTYQPQHF
TRBV6-6	NA	NA	TRBJ1-4	TGTGCCAGCAGTTTAGATGAAAAACTGTTTTTT	CASSLDEKLFF
TRBV15	NA	TRBD2	TRBJ2-1	TGTGCCACCAGCAGAGTCGGAGCGGGAGAGGTGGGGGTTAACAATGAGCAGTTCTTC	CATSRVGAGEVGVNNEQFF
TRBV29-1	NA	NA	TRBJ1-4	TGCAGCGTTCGGCAGGGAGAAAAACTGTTTTTT	CSVRQGEKLFF
TRBV3-1/TRBV3-2	NA	NA	TRBJ2-3	TGTGCCAGCAGCCAAGGGGCAACAGATACGCAGTATTTT	CASSQGATDTQYF
TRBV29-1	NA	NA	TRBJ1-2	TGCAGCGTTGAAAGTGGCAGGGGTCAGGGCTACACCTTC	CSVESGRGQGYTF
TRBV6-1	NA	NA	TRBJ1-5	TGTGCCAGCAGTGAAGACTGGACAGTTCGGCCCCAGCATTTT	CASSEDWTVRPQHF
TRBV2	once	NA	TRBJ1-3	TGTGCCAGCAGCGCCAAAACAGTATCCTCTGGAAACACCATATATTTT	CASSAKTVSSGNTIYF
TRBV4-3	NA	TRBD2	TRBJ2-3	TGCGCCAGCAGCCCGGGACTACATAAACGGGATACGCAGTATTTT	CASSPGLHKRDTQYF
TRBV7-9	NA	NA	TRBJ1-5	TGTGCCAGCAGCTTAGTGGGGGGAGATCAGCCCCAGCATTTT	CASSLVGGDQPQHF
TRBV15	once	NA	TRBJ1-1	TGTGCCACCAGCGGATCTTATATGAACACTGAAGCTTTCTTT	CATSGSYMNTEAFF
TRBV28	NA	NA	TRBJ2-7	TGTGCCAGCAGTTTAGGGCCAGCCAGGGGTGTCTACTACGAGCAGTACTTC	CASSLGPARGVYYEQYF
TRBV4-2	NA	TRBD2	TRBJ2-5	TGTGCCAGCAGTAGGACTAGCGGAAAAGAGACCCAGTACTTC	CASSRTSGKETQYF
TRBV9	NA	NA	TRBJ2-5	TGTGCCAGCAGCGCCCTCGGGCCAGGATGGGTAGAGACCCAGTACTTC	CASSALGPGWVETQYF
TRBV3-1/TRBV3-2	once	NA	TRBJ2-2	TGTGCCAGCAGCCAAGAGATTCTCACAGTTTCAGCCGGGGAGCTGTTTTTT	CASSQEILTVSAGELFF
TRBV19	once	TRBD1	TRBJ1-2	TGTGCCAGTAAACCAGGGGGTAACTATGGCTACACCTTC	CASKPGGNYGYTF
TRBV14	NA	TRBD2	TRBJ2-3	TGTGCCAGCAGGGCTAGCGGGGATGATACGCAGTATTTT	CASRASGDDTQYF
TRBV28	NA	NA	TRBJ1-5	TGTGCCAGCAGCCGACAGCCGCCGCGCCAGCATTTT	CASSRQPPRQHF
TRBV21-1	NA	NA	TRBJ2-4	TGTGCCAGCAGCAGGCCCCCTAGCGGGGTAGCCAAAAACATTCAGTACTTC	CASSRPPSGVAKNIQYF
TRBV15	NA	NA	TRBJ1-2	TGTGCCACCAGCAGAGATTCCAGGAGCCTCTATGGCTACACCTTC	CATSRDSRSLYGYTF
TRBV7-2	NA	NA	TRBJ2-7	TGTGCCAGCAGCACCACCACCTACGAGCAGTACTTC	CASSTTTYEQYF
TRBV9	NA	NA	TRBJ1-4	TGTGCCAGCAGCGGGTGGGATAATGAAAAACTGTTTTTT	CASSGWDNEKLFF
TRBV2	NA	NA	TRBJ1-1	TGTGCCAGCAGTGAATCCGGGATCGATAGCGCTGAAGCTTTCTTT	CASSESGIDSAEAFF
TRBV4-2	NA	NA	TRBJ2-7	TGTGCCAGCAGCCAGACTAGGAGGGAGCAGTACTTC	CASSQTRREQYF
TRBV29-1	NA	TRBD1	TRBJ1-2	TGCAGCGTTGATGACAGGGAGTTTGGGGGACCAGATGGCTACACCTTC	CSVDDREFGGPDGYTF
TRBV5-1	once	TRBD2	TRBJ2-1	TGCGCCAGCAGCCCCGGGACTAGCGGGGGGGCCATATCTAGTGAGCAGTTCTTC	CASSPGTSGGAISSEQFF
TRBV28	NA	TRBD2	TRBJ2-7	TGTGCCAGCACCTCCCCGGGACTAGCGGGGTCCTACGAGCAGTACTTC	CASTSPGLAGSYEQYF
TRBV12-1	NA	NA	TRBJ2-5	TGTGCCAGTATCCAGGATTGGGTCGGGGAGACCCAGTACTTC	CASIQDWVGETQYF
TRBV11-1	NA	NA	TRBJ1-1	TGTGCCAGCAGCGCGTTGACAGGTTCAAACACTGAAGCTTTCTTT	CASSALTGSNTEAFF